These 3 T cell receptor beta chains originate from one sample sequenced in a study of vaccination and CD4 T cells after COVID-19. Their antigens are not known. The treatment is: roughly 10-day PBMC culture with coronavirus spike peptide pools or control peptides (ViraFEST assay). Cultured CD4+ T cells had their DNA profiled by the Oncomine TCR Beta short-read assay. TCRdb reanalysed the PCR reads using MiXCR and keeps one entry per CDR3 protein. The sample has more than 15,000 distinct CDR3 sequences, 35% to 50% seen once. Sequenced material: CD4+ T cells from blood, cultured in vitro. All receptors derive from a human donor who had recovered from COVID-19.

The V gene is TRBV19, the J gene TRBJ2-2; 7 bases align to TRBD2. The ends lost 7 bases at V and 8 bases at J; junction bases unmatched: 13. The CDR3 spans 15 residues. The germline V gene has CDR1 LNHDA and CDR2 SQIVND (reference sequence). This chain's CDR3 is CASTYGAAGAGELFF. In nucleotides, the CDR3 is TGTGCCAGTACCTACGGGGCGGCGGGAGCGGGGGAGCTGTTTTTT.

J is TRBJ2-1 and V is TRBV15; 7 bases align to TRBD2. The germline V gene encodes CDR1 LNHNV and CDR2 YYDKDF (reference sequence). CDR3 length equals 16 residues. The junction had 13 bases not matched to a gene; V was cut back by 3 bases and J by 8 bases. The CDR3 DNA is TGTGCCACCAGCAGCCCCGGGCTAGCGGAATTCGATGAGCAGTTCTTC. It specifies CATSSPGLAEFDEQFF.

The CDR3 here is CSAPTGGGDTQYF. For the CDR3, the DNA is TGCAGTGCCCCGACAGGGGGGGGAGATACGCAGTATTTT. The rearrangement joins TRBV20-1 to TRBJ2-3; 9 bases match TRBD1. The CDR3 runs 13 residues. Germline CDR1 reads DFQATT; CDR2 reads SNEGSKA (reference sequence). J was trimmed by 5 bases and V by 6 bases; bases with no gene match: 6.